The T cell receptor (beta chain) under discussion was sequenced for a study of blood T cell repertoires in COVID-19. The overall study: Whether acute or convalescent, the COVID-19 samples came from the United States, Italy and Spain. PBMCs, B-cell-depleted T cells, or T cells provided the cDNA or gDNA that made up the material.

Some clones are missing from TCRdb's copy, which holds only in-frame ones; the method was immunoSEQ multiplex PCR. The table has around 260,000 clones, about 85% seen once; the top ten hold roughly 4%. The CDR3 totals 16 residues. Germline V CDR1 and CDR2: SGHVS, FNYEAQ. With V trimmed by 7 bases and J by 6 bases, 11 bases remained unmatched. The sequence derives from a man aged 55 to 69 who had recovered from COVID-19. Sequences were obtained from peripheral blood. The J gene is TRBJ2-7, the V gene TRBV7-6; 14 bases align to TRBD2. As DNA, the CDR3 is TGTGCCAGCACGGAGGAGACTAGCGGGGGGGCCGCCGAGCAGTACTTC. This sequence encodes CASTEETSGGAAEQYF.